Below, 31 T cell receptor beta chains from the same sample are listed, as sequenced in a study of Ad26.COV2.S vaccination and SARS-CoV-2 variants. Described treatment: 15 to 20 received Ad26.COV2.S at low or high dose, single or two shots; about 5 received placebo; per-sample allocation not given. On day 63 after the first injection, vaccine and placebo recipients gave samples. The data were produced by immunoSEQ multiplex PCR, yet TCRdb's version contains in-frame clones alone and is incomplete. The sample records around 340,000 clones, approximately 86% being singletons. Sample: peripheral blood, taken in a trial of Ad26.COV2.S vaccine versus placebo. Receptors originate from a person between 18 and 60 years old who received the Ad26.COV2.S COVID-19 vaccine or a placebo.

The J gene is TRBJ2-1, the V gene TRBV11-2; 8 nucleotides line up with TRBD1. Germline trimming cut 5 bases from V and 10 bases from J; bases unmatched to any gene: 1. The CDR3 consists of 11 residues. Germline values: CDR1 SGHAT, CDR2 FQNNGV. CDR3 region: CASSTGGEQFF. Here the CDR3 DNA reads TGTGCCAGCAGCACAGGGGGAGAGCAGTTCTTC.

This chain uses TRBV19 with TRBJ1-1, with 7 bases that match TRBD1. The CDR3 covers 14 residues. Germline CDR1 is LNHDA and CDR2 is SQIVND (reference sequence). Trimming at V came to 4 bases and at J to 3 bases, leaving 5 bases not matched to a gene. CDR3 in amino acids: CASSSLTGDTEAFF. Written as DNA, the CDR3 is TGTGCCAGTAGTAGCCTCACAGGGGACACTGAAGCTTTCTTT.

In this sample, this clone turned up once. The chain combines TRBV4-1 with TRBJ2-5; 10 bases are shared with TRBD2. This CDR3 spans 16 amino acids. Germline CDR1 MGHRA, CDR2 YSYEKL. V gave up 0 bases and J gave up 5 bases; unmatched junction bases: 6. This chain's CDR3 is CASSQDPAGGLETQYF. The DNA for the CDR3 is TGCGCCAGCAGCCAAGATCCAGCGGGGGGGCTGGAGACCCAGTACTTC.

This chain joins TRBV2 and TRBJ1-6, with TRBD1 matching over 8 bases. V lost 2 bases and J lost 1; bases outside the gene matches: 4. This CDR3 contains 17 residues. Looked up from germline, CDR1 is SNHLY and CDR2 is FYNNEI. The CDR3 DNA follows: TGTGCCAGCAGTGAACCAGGGGGCCGGTCCTATAATTCACCCCTCCACTTT. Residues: CASSEPGGRSYNSPLHF.

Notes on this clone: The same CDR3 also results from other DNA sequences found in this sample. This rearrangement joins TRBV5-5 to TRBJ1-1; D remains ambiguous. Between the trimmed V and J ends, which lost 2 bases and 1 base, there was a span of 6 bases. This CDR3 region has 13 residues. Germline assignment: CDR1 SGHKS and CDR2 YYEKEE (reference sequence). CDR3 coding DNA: TGTGCCAGCAGCTTCCAAGGGAACACTGAAGCTTTCTTT. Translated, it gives CASSFQGNTEAFF.

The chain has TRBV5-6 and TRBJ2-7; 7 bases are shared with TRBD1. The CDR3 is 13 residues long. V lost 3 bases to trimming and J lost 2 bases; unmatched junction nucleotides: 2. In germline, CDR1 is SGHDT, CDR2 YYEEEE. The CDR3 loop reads CASSWGTAYEQYF. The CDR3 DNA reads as TGTGCCAGCAGCTGGGGGACAGCCTACGAGCAGTACTTC.

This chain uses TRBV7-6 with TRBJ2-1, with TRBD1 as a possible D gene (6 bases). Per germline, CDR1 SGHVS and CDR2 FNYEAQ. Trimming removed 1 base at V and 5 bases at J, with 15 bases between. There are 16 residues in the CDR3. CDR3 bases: TGTGCCAGCAGCTTAGAAGTGTCGGGGACAAACAATGAGCAGTTCTTC. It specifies CASSLEVSGTNNEQFF. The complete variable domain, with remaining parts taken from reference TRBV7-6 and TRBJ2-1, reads GAGVSQSPRYKVTKRGQDVALRCDPISGHVSLYWYRQALGQGPEFLTYFNYEAQQDKSGLPNDRFSAERPEGSISTLTIQRTEQRDSAMYRCASSLEVSGTNNEQFFGPGTRLTVL.

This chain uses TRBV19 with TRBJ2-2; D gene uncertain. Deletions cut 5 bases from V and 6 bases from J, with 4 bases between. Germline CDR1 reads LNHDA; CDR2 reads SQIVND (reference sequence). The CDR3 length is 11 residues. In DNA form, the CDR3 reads TGTGCCAGTAGTTCCGCCGGGGAGCTGTTTTTT. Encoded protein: CASSSAGELFF.

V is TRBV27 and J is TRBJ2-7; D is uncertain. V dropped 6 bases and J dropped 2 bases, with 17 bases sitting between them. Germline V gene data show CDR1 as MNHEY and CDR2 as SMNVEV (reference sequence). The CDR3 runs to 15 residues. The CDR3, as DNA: TGTGCCAGCAGGCCCCCCGGCCGGCCCCCCTACGAGCAGTACTTC. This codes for CASRPPGRPPYEQYF.

Written as DNA, the CDR3 is TGTGCCAGCAGCCATGGCCCGGGGGCTAATCAGCCCCAGCATTTT. Amino acids: CASSHGPGANQPQHF. The rearrangement links TRBV5-5 to TRBJ1-5; D is possibly TRBD1 (6 bases). Trimming removed 4 bases from V and 4 bases from J, with 15 bases in between. This CDR3 spans 15 amino acids. Germline V CDR1 and CDR2: SGHKS, YYEKEE (reference sequence).

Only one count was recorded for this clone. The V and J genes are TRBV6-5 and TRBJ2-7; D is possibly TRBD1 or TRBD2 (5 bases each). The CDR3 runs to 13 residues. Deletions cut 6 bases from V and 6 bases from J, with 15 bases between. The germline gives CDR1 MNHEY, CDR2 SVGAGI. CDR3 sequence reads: CASRRTGPSEQYF. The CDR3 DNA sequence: TGTGCCAGCAGGCGGACGGGGCCAAGCGAGCAGTACTTC.

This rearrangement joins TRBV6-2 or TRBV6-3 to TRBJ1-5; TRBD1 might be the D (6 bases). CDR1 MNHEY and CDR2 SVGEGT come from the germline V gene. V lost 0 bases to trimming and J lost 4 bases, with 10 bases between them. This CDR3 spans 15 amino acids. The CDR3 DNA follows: TGTGCCAGCAGTTACTCACAGGGTTTAAATCAGCCCCAGCATTTT. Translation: CASSYSQGLNQPQHF.

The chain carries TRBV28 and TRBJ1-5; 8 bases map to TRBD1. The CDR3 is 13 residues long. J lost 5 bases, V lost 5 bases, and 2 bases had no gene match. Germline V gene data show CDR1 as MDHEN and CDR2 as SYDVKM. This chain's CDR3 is CASSPTGDQPQHF. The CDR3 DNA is TGTGCCAGCAGTCCGACAGGGGATCAGCCCCAGCATTTT.

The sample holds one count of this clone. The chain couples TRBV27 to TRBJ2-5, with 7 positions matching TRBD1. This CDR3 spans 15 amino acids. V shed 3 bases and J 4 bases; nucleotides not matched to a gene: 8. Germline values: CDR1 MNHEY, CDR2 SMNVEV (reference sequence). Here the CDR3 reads CASSFRDPGGETQYF. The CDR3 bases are TGTGCCAGCAGTTTTCGGGACCCAGGGGGAGAGACCCAGTACTTC.

CDR3 amino acids: CASSDRRDRDETQYF. CDR3 bases: TGTGCCAGCAGCGACCGCCGGGACAGGGACGAGACCCAGTACTTC. V gene TRBV5-4 combines with J gene TRBJ2-5; 9 nucleotides match TRBD1. Losses at the gene ends were 4 bases for V and 5 bases for J; bases not matched to a gene: 9. This CDR3 has 15 amino acids. Germline V gene sequence: CDR1 SGHNT, CDR2 YYREEE (reference sequence).

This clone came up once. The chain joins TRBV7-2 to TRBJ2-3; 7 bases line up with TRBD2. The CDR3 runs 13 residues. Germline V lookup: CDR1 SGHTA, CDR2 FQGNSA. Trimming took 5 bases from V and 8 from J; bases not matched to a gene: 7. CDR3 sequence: CASSLGERGTQYF. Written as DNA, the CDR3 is TGTGCCAGCAGCCTGGGGGAGCGGGGTACGCAGTATTTT.

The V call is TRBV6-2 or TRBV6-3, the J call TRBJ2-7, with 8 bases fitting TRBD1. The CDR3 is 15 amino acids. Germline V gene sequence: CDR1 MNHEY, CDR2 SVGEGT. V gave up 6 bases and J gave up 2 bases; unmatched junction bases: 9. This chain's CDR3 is CASSSGQGSAYEQYF. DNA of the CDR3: TGTGCCAGCAGCTCCGGACAGGGCTCTGCCTACGAGCAGTACTTC.

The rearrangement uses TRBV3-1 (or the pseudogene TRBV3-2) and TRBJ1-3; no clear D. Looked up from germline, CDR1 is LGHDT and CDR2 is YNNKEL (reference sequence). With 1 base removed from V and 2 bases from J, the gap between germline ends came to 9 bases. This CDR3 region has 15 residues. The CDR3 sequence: CASSQGAMTGNTIYF. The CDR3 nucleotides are TGTGCCAGCAGCCAAGGGGCTATGACTGGAAACACCATATATTTT.

CDR3 bases: TGTGCCAGTAGTATAGAAGGTGACAGGCCAATTAACACTGAAGCTTTCTTT. The encoded protein is CASSIEGDRPINTEAFF. The rearrangement links TRBV19 to TRBJ1-1; D may be TRBD1 (6 bases). The V gene's germline CDR1 is LNHDA and CDR2 SQIVND (reference sequence). V lost 0 bases, J lost 2 bases, and 16 bases lay in between. This CDR3 has 17 residues.

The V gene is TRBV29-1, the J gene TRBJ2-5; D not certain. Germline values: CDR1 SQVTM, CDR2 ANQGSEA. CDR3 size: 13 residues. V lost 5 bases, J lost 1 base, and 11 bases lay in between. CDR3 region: CSVSGRLQETQYF. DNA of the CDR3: TGCAGCGTTTCTGGTAGACTCCAAGAGACCCAGTACTTC.

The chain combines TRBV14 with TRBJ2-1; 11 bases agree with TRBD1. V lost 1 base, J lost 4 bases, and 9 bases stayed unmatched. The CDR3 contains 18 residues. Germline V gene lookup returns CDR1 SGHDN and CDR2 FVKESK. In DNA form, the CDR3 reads TGTGCCAGCAGCCAAGCGGTTTATGGACAGGGGGCTTACAATGAGCAGTTCTTC. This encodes CASSQAVYGQGAYNEQFF.

CDR3 protein: CASSPDRGYEKLFF. CDR3 sequence (DNA): TGTGCCAGCAGCCCGGACAGGGGGTACGAAAAACTGTTTTTT. The chain recombines TRBV7-2 with TRBJ1-4, with TRBD1 matching over 10 bases. Germline CDR1 reads SGHTA; CDR2 reads FQGNSA. Trimming cost V 5 bases and J 8 bases; bases outside gene matches: 5. This CDR3 region has 14 residues.

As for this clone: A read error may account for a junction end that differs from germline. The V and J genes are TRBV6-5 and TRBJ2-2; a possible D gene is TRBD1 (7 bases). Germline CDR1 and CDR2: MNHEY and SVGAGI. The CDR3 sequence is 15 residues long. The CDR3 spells CAGRGAIANTGELFF. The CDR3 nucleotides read TGTGCCGGCAGGGGGGCGATCGCGAACACCGGGGAGCTGTTTTTT.

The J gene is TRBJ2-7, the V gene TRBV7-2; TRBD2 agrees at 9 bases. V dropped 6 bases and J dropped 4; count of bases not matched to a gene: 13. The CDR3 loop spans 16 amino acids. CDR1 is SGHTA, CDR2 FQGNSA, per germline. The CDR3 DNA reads TGTGCCAGCAGTCTCTCCCCCGGGACTAGCCCGTACGAGCAGTACTTC. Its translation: CASSLSPGTSPYEQYF.

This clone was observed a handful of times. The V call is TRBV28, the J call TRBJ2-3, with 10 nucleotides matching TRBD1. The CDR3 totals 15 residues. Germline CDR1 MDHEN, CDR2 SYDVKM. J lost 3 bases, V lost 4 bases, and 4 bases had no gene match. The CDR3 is CASSSTGGGTDTQYF. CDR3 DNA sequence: TGTGCCAGCAGTTCGACAGGGGGCGGGACAGATACGCAGTATTTT.

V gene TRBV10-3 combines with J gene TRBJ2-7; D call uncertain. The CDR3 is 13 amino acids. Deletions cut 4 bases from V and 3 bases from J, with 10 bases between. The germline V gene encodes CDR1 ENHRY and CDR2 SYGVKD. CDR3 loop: CAISGGRDYEQYF. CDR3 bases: TGTGCCATCAGTGGGGGTAGGGACTACGAGCAGTACTTC.

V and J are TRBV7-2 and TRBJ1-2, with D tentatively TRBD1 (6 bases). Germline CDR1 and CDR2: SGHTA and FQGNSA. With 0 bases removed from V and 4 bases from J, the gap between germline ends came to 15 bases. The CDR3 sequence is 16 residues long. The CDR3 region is CASSLAGTQSSYGYTF. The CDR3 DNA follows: TGTGCCAGCAGCTTAGCGGGGACACAAAGTTCCTATGGCTACACCTTC.

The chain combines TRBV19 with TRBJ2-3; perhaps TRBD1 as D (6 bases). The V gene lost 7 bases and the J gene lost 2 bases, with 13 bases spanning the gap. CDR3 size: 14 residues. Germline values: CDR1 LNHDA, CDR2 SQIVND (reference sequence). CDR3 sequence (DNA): TGTGCCAGTACCCCGGACAGTTACACAGATACGCAGTATTTT. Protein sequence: CASTPDSYTDTQYF.

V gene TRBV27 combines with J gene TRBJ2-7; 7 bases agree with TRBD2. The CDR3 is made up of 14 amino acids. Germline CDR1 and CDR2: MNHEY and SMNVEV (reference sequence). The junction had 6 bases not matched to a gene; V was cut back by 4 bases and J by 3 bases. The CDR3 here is CASSWGGVIYEQYF. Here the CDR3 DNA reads TGTGCCAGCAGTTGGGGGGGAGTGATCTACGAGCAGTACTTC.

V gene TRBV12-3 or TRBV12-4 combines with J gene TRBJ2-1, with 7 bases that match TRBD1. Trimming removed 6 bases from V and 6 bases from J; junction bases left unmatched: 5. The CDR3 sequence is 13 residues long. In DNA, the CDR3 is TGTGCCAGCAGCCTGGACAGGCGCAATGAGCAGTTCTTC. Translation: CASSLDRRNEQFF.

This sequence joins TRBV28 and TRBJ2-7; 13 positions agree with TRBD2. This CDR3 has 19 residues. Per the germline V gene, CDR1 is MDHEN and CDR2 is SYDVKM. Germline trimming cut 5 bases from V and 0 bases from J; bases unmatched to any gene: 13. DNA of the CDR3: TGTGCCAGCAGTCCGTCCTCACTAGCGGGAGGGCGCGGCTCCTACGAGCAGTACTTC. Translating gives CASSPSSLAGGRGSYEQYF.